Below are 23 T cell receptor beta chains sequenced from a single sample in a study of Graves' ophthalmopathy and Graves' hyperthyroidism. The authors amplified TCR beta CDR3 regions from RNA transcripts. Amplification began with first-round RT-PCR using HTBI primers, then second-round multiplex PCR was performed. In TCRdb, the multiplex PCR reads were re-called with MiXCR into one record per CDR3 protein. This sample has hundreds of thousands of distinct CDR3 sequences, with roughly 39% found just once. Specimen: peripheral blood. The receptors come from an adult man with Graves' ophthalmopathy.

This clonotype was counted many times. V and J are TRBV15 and TRBJ1-6, with 7 bases that match TRBD1. Germline lookup yields CDR1 LNHNV and CDR2 YYDKDF (reference sequence). This CDR3 is built from 17 residues. Trimming cost V 4 bases and J 4 bases; bases outside gene matches: 10. DNA for the CDR3: TGTGCCACCAGCACCGGACGACCGGGACAGTATAATTCACCCCTCCACTTT. Amino acid sequence: CATSTGRPGQYNSPLHF.

The rearrangement joins TRBV12-3 or TRBV12-4 to TRBJ1-5; unclear D gene. Trimming took off 6 bases at V and 6 bases at J, with 12 bases between the two ends. The CDR3 runs to 13 residues. The CDR3 DNA reads as TGTGCCAGCAGCCCCGCGGGGTTTCAGCCCCAGCATTTT. This codes for CASSPAGFQPQHF.

This chain connects TRBV25-1 to TRBJ1-2; tentative D call: TRBD1 (5 bases). V gave up 2 bases and J gave up 3 bases, with 10 bases separating them. CDR3 length: 14 residues. In germline, CDR1 is MGHDK, CDR2 SYGVNS. The CDR3 loop is CASSEPGPDYGYTF. CDR3 in DNA: TGTGCCAGCAGTGAACCGGGACCCGACTATGGCTACACCTTC.

This clonotype was detected ten times or more. J is TRBJ2-2 and V is TRBV7-9; D unclear. Trimming cost V 7 bases and J 2 bases, with 11 bases left between them. Germline V lookup: CDR1 SEHNR, CDR2 FQNEAQ (reference sequence). This CDR3 region has 14 residues. CDR3 protein: CASNHEVNTGELFF. Here the CDR3 DNA reads TGTGCCAGCAATCACGAAGTTAACACCGGGGAGCTGTTTTTT. Full variable domain (missing parts from reference TRBV7-9 and TRBJ2-2): DTGVSQNPRHKITKRGQNVTFRCDPISEHNRLYWYRQTLGQGPEFLTYFQNEAQLEKSRLLSDRFSAERPKGSFSTLEIQRTEQGDSAMYLCASNHEVNTGELFFGEGSRLTVL.

This clonotype was seen at least ten times. The rearrangement uses TRBV6-6 and TRBJ1-1; tentatively, D is TRBD1 (6 bases). Germline CDR1 is MNHNY and CDR2 is SVGAGI (reference sequence). Trimming shortened V by 5 bases and J by 5 bases, and 15 bases separated the two germline ends. The CDR3 contains 14 residues. CDR3 loop: CASSRQDRGTEAFF. The CDR3 DNA sequence: TGTGCCAGCAGTCGACAGGACCGGGGGACTGAAGCTTTCTTT.

This clonotype has more than one count but fewer than ten. The chain carries TRBV27 and TRBJ2-5; 7 bases agree with TRBD1. Unmatched junction bases numbered 9, after V lost 5 bases and J lost 6 bases. CDR1 is MNHEY, CDR2 SMNVEV, per germline (reference sequence). The CDR3 sequence is 14 residues long. CDR3 sequence reads: CASSPRQGGKTQYF. In DNA, the CDR3 is TGTGCCAGCAGTCCGCGACAGGGTGGGAAGACCCAGTACTTC.

This clonotype was counted only a few times. This rearrangement joins TRBV27 to TRBJ1-5, with TRBD1 as a possible D gene (5 bases). Germline V gene data show CDR1 as MNHEY and CDR2 as SMNVEV (reference sequence). The CDR3 runs to 15 residues. Deletions cut 5 bases from V and 9 bases from J, with 20 bases between. This chain's CDR3 is CASSPGDGKLGPQHF. The DNA of the CDR3 is TGTGCCAGCAGTCCCGGGGACGGTAAGCTGGGGCCCCAGCATTTT.

In this sample, this clonotype turned up many times. The chain has TRBV2 and TRBJ2-2, with D unclear. The CDR3 runs 13 residues. With 6 bases removed from V and 4 bases from J, the gap between germline ends came to 9 bases. From germline, CDR1 is SNHLY and CDR2 FYNNEI. CDR3 loop: CASRQDVTGELFF. CDR3 DNA sequence: TGTGCCAGCAGGCAAGACGTCACCGGGGAGCTGTTTTTT.

This clonotype was detected ten times or more. The chain is built from TRBV9 and TRBJ1-6; possibly TRBD1 for D (5 bases). Germline CDR1 is SGDLS and CDR2 is YYNGEE. The germline V and J ends were trimmed by 3 bases and 7 bases, with 14 bases remaining between them. The CDR3 consists of 15 residues. CDR3 nucleotide sequence: TGTGCCAGCAGCGCCACCGGGGGGGGGAATTCACCCCTCCACTTT. Its translation: CASSATGGGNSPLHF.

The J gene is TRBJ2-2, the V gene TRBV25-1; 8 nucleotides agree with TRBD2. Germline CDR1 reads MGHDK; CDR2 reads SYGVNS. The CDR3 extends over 15 amino acids. The ends lost 6 bases at V and 4 bases at J; junction bases unmatched: 7. CDR3 protein: CASRGPAGVTGELFF. CDR3 sequence (DNA): TGTGCCAGCAGAGGTCCAGCGGGGGTCACCGGGGAGCTGTTTTTT.

The rearrangement joins TRBV19 to TRBJ1-2, with 9 bases that match TRBD1. CDR1 is LNHDA, CDR2 SQIVND, per germline (reference sequence). The CDR3 is 12 amino acids. After removal of 6 bases from V and 12 bases from J, the junction contained 8 bases not matched to a gene. As DNA, the CDR3 is TGTGCCAGTAGCCGGACAGGGGCTGGAAACACCTTC. Translation: CASSRTGAGNTF.

The gene calls are TRBV7-2 and TRBJ2-6, with D uncertain. With 5 bases removed from V and 4 bases from J, the gap between germline ends came to 6 bases. The length of the CDR3 is 13 residues. Germline-derived CDR1 and CDR2 are SGHTA and FQGNSA. Written as DNA, the CDR3 is TGTGCCAGCAGCCCAAACGGGGCCAACGTCCTGACTTTC. It encodes CASSPNGANVLTF.

This clonotype turned up a few times. The chain combines TRBV6-4 with TRBJ2-7; D gene uncertain. The CDR3 is 13 amino acids. Trimming shortened V by 6 bases and J by 3 bases, and 12 bases separated the two germline ends. Germline V gene lookup returns CDR1 MRHNA and CDR2 SNTAGT. For the CDR3, the DNA is TGTGCCAGCAGAGCCGCTAGGTACTACGAGCAGTACTTC. It translates to CASRAARYYEQYF.

The chain joins TRBV7-2 to TRBJ2-7; 12 positions agree with TRBD1. Losses at the gene ends were 5 bases for V and 6 bases for J; bases not matched to a gene: 5. Germline loops: CDR1 SGHTA, CDR2 FQGNSA. CDR3 length: 14 amino acids. CDR3 in amino acids: CASSSGGQGAEQYF. The CDR3 nucleotides read TGTGCCAGCAGCAGCGGGGGACAGGGGGCCGAGCAGTACTTC.

The V gene is TRBV18, the J gene TRBJ1-5; weak D call: TRBD1 (5 bases). From germline, CDR1 is KGHSH and CDR2 LQKENI. The CDR3 length is 13 residues. Between the trimmed V and J ends, which lost 5 bases and 3 bases, there was a span of 8 bases. CDR3 protein: CASSDSHNQPQHF. DNA for the CDR3: TGTGCCAGCTCAGACAGCCACAATCAGCCCCAGCATTTT.

V gene TRBV10-2 combines with J gene TRBJ2-7; the match to TRBD1 covers 7 bases. The germline CDR1 and CDR2 sequences are WSHSY and SAAADI. Trimming removed 6 bases from V and 1 base from J; junction bases left unmatched: 3. The CDR3 extends over 13 amino acids. This chain's CDR3 is CASRYRGSYEQYF. In DNA form, the CDR3 reads TGCGCCAGCAGGTACAGGGGTTCCTACGAGCAGTACTTC.

The chain uses TRBV20-1 and TRBJ2-2; no clear D gene. V was clipped by 2 bases and J by 0 bases, with 10 bases between them. CDR1 is DFQATT and CDR2 is SNEGSKA in the germline V gene (reference sequence). The CDR3 loop spans 15 amino acids. CDR3 in DNA: TGCAGTGCTAGACCCGGCCAAACGAACACCGGGGAGCTGTTTTTT. This encodes CSARPGQTNTGELFF.

In this sample, this clonotype turned up a few times. This chain joins TRBV7-9 and TRBJ2-7; TRBD1 might be the D (6 bases). V lost 6 bases and J lost 5, with 23 bases in between. The CDR3 extends over 16 amino acids. CDR1 is SEHNR and CDR2 is FQNEAQ in the germline V gene (reference sequence). In DNA form, the CDR3 reads TGTGCCAGCAGTGAAGCGATCGGGACACGGGACGACGAGCAGTACTTC. It encodes CASSEAIGTRDDEQYF.

This clonotype came up a few times. Germline and junction disagree at one end, which may indicate a read error. The V gene is TRBV10-3, the J gene TRBJ1-2; 7 bases are shared with TRBD1. Per germline, CDR1 ENHRY and CDR2 SYGVKD. The CDR3 has 15 amino acids. The CDR3 nucleotides are TGTGCCAGCAGTGAAGCTCAGGGGGACTACTATGGCTACACCTTC. Translating gives CASSEAQGDYYGYTF.

This clonotype was counted at least ten times. The chain couples TRBV7-9 to TRBJ1-1; D unresolved. The CDR3 extends over 14 amino acids. Trimming shortened V by 5 bases and J by 0 bases, and 10 bases separated the two germline ends. Germline assignment: CDR1 SEHNR and CDR2 FQNEAQ (reference sequence). The CDR3 DNA reads as TGTGCCAGCAGCCCCAGGCTACTGAACACTGAAGCTTTCTTT. This gives the protein CASSPRLLNTEAFF.

The J gene is TRBJ2-2, the V gene TRBV7-2; D might be TRBD2 (5 bases). CDR3 length: 14 residues. In germline, CDR1 is SGHTA, CDR2 FQGNSA. Trimming pared 5 bases from V and 3 bases from J, leaving 10 bases between. As DNA, the CDR3 is TGTGCCAGCAGCCAAGAGGGTTACACCGGGGAGCTGTTTTTT. Protein product: CASSQEGYTGELFF.

The rearrangement uses TRBV2 and TRBJ1-5; D call uncertain. Germline CDR1 SNHLY, CDR2 FYNNEI. The CDR3 runs 12 residues. V was cut by 6 bases and J by 11 bases, with 14 bases left in between. The CDR3 protein is CASSPPGPAQHF. The CDR3 nucleotides read TGTGCCAGCAGCCCTCCAGGCCCAGCCCAGCATTTT.

This clonotype was seen only a few times. The chain joins TRBV27 to TRBJ1-6, with 9 positions matching TRBD1. Germline-derived CDR1 and CDR2 are MNHEY and SMNVEV (reference sequence). V was clipped by 5 bases and J by 10 bases; unmatched bases: 9. CDR3 length: 15 amino acids. CDR3 in DNA: TGTGCCAGCAGTCCCCGGGACAGGGTCTTCTCACCCCTCCACTTT. The encoded protein is CASSPRDRVFSPLHF.